This T cell receptor (beta chain) was obtained from a study of blood T cell repertoires in COVID-19. Study-wide context: Donors in the United States, Italy and Spain gave samples during acute or convalescent COVID-19. Sources were T cells, B-cell-depleted T cells, or PBMCs; the material itself was cDNA or gDNA.

Sequenced by immunoSEQ multiplex PCR; TCRdb stores in-frame clones only, minus some. The profile covers roughly 180,000 clones, with roughly 80% appearing a single time and more than 5% taken by the ten largest. In germline, CDR1 is SEHNR, CDR2 FQNEAQ (reference sequence). The ends lost 7 bases at V and 4 bases at J; junction bases unmatched: 11. There are 16 residues in the CDR3. The source material was peripheral blood. The chain recombines TRBV7-9 with TRBJ2-7; TRBD1 aligns across 12 bases. This TCR was sampled from a woman in her thirties with acute or convalescent COVID-19. CDR3 sequence: CASITYGGQGAYEQYF. CDR3 bases: TGTGCCAGCATCACCTACGGGGGACAGGGGGCATACGAGCAGTACTTC. Variable domain in full (rest from reference TRBV7-9 and TRBJ2-7): DTGVSQNPRHKITKRGQNVTFRCDPISEHNRLYWYRQTLGQGPEFLTYFQNEAQLEKSRLLSDRFSAERPKGSFSTLEIQRTEQGDSAMYLCASITYGGQGAYEQYFGPGTRLTVT.